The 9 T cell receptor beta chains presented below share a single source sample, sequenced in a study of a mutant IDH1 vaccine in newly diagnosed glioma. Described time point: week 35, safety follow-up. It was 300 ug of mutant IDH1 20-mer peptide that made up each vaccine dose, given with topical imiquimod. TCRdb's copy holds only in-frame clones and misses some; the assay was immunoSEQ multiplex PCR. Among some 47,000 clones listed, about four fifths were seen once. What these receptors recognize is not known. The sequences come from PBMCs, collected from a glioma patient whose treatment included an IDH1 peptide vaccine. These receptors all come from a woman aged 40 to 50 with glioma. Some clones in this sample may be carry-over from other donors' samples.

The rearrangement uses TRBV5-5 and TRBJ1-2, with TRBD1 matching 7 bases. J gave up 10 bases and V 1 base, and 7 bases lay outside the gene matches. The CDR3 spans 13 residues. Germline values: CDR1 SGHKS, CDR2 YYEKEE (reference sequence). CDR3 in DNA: TGTGCCAGCAGCTTGACAGGGGCTGAACTCTACACCTTC. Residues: CASSLTGAELYTF.

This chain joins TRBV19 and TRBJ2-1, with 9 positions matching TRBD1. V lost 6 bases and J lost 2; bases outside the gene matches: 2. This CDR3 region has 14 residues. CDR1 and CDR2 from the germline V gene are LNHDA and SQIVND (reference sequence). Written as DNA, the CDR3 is TGTGCCAGTAGACAGGGGGCTACCTACAATGAGCAGTTCTTC. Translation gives CASRQGATYNEQFF.

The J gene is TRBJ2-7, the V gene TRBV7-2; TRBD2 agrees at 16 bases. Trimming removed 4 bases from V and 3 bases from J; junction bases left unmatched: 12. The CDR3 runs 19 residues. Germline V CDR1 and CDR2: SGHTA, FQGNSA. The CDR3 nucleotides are TGTGCCAGCAGCTCGACCGGGACTAGCGGGAGGGCAGACATCTACGAGCAGTACTTC. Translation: CASSSTGTSGRADIYEQYF.

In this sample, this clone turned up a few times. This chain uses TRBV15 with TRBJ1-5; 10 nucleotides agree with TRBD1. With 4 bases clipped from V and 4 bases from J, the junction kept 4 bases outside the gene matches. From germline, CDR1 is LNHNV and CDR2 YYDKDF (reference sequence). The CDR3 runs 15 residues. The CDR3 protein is CATSNRDRGNQPQHF. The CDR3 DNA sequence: TGTGCCACCAGCAACCGGGACAGGGGTAATCAGCCCCAGCATTTT.

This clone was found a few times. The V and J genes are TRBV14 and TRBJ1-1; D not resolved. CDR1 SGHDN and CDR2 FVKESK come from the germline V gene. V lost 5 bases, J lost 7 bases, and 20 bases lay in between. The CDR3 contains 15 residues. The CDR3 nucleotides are TGTGCCAGCAGCTCACGGAGAGGGTGGGAAGTTGAAGCTTTCTTT. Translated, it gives CASSSRRGWEVEAFF. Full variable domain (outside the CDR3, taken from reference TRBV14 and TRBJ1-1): EAGVTQFPSHSVIEKGQTVTLRCDPISGHDNLYWYRRVMGKEIKFLLHFVKESKQDESGMPNNRFLAERTGGTYSTLKVQPAELEDSGVYFCASSSRRGWEVEAFFGQGTRLTVV.

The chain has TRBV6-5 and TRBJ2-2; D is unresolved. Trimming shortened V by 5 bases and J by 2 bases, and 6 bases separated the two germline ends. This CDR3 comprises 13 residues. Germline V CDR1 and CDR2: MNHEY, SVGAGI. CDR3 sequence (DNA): TGTGCCAGCAGTACCACTAACACCGGGGAGCTGTTTTTT. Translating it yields CASSTTNTGELFF.

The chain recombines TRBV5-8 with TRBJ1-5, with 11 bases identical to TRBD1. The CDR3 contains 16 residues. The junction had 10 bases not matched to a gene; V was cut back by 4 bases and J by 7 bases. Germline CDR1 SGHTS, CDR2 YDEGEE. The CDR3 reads CASSRRDRGAWQPQHF. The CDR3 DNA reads TGTGCCAGCAGCCGCCGGGACAGGGGGGCTTGGCAGCCCCAGCATTTT. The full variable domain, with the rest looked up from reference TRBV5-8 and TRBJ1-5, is EAGVTQSPTHLIKTRGQQATLRCSPISGHTSVYWYQQALGLGLQFLLWYDEGEERNRGNFPPRFSGRQFPNYSSELNVNALELEDSALYLCASSRRDRGAWQPQHFGDGTRLSIL.

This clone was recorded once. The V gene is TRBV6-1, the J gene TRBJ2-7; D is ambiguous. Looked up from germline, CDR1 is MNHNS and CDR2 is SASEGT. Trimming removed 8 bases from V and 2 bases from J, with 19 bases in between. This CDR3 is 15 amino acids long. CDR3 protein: CASQVMEGRTYEQYF. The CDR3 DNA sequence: TGTGCCAGCCAGGTCATGGAAGGCCGCACCTACGAGCAGTACTTC.

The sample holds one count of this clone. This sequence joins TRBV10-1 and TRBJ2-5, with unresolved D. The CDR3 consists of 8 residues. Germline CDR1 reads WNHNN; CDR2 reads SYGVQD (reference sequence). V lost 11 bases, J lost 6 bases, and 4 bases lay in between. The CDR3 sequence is CAAKTQYF. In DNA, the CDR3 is TGCGCCGCCAAGACCCAGTACTTC.